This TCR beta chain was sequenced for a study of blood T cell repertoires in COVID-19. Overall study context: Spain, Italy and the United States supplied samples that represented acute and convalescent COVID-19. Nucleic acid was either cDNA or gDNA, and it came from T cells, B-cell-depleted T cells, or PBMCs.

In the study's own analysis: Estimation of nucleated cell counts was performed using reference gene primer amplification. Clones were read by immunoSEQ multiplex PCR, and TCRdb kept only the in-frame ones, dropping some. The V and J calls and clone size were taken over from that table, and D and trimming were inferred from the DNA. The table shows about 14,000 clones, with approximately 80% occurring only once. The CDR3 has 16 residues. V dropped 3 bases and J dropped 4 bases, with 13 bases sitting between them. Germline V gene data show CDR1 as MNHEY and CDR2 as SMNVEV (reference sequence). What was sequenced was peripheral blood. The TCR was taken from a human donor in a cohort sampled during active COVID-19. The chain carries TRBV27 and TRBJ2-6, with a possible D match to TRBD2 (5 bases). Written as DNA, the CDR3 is TGTGCCAGCAGTTTCGGAGGCTCACTGGGGGCCAACGTCCTGACTTTC. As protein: CASSFGGSLGANVLTF.